The clone carrying this TCR beta chain came up a few times. The target antigen is unknown. Using a J-beta primer mix together with a sample-barcoded 5' primer, a second PCR was run for about 7 to 12 cycles. TCRdb re-derived calls from the 5' RACE reads in MiXCR, one entry per CDR3 protein. The sample has 1 million or so distinct CDR3 sequences; 35% to 55% are singletons. This sample was taken from a study of blood T cells in healthy people across ages. V was clipped by 3 bases and J by 2 bases, with 10 bases between them. The CDR3 totals 14 residues. Points from the study as a whole: Strong correlation existed between TCR beta diversity and naive T cell percentage.

This chain connects TRBV12-3 or TRBV12-4 to TRBJ2-5; the D is unclear. The sequencing sample was made of blood. The sequence was collected from an older woman in good health. The CDR3 DNA reads as TGTGCCAGCAGTTTTGTACCCAGTCAAGAGACCCAGTACTTC. As protein: CASSFVPSQETQYF.